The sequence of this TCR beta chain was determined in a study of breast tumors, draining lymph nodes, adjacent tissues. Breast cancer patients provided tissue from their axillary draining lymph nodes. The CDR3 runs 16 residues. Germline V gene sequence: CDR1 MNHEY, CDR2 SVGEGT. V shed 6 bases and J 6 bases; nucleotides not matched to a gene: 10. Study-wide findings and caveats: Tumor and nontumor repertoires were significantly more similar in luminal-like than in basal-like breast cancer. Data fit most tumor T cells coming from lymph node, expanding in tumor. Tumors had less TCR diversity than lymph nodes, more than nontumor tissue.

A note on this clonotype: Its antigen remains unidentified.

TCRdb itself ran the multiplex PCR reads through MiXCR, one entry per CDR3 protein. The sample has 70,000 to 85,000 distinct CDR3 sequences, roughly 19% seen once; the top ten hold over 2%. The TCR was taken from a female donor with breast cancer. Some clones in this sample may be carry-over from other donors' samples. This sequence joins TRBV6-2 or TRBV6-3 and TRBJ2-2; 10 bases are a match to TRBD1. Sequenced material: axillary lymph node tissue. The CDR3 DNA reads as TGTGCCAGCAGATTACTGACAGGGGGCGCATCCGGGGAGCTGTTTTTT. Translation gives CASRLLTGGASGELFF.